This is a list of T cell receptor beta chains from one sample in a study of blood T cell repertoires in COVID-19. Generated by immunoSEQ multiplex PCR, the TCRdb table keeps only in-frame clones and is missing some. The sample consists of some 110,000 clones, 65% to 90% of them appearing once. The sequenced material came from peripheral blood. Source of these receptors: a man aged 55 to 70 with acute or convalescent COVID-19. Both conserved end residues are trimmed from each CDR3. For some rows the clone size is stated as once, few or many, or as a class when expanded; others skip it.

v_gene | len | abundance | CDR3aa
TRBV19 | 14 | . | ASTRGLAGGYNEQF
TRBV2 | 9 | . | ASSPYNEQF
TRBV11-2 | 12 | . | ASSLEVAGWPYT
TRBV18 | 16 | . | ASSPPGQGAHSNQPQH
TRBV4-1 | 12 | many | ASRPTGGADEQY
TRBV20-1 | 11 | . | SASSLELNEQF
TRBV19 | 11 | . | ASSIGPTGELF
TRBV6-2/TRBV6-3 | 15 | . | ASSYYWEGSNTGELF
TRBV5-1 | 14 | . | ASSAGTGGVREKLF
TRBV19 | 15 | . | ASRTTRGTGSHQPQH